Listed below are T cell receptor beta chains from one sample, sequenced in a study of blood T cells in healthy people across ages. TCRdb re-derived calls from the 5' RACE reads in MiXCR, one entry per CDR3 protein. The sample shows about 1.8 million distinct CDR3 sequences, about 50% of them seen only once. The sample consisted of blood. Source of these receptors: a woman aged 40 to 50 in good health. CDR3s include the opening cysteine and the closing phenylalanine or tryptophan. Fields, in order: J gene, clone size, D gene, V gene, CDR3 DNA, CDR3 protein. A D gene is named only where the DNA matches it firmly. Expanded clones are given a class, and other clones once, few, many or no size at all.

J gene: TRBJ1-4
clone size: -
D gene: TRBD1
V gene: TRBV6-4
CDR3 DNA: TGTGCCAGCAGTGAGGGGACAGGGAGTGAAAAACTGTTTTTT
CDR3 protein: CASSEGTGSEKLFF

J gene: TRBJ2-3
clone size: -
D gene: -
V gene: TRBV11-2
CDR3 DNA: TGTGCCAGCAGCTCTAGCCGGGACTGGCGCACAGATACGCAGTATTTT
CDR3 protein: CASSSSRDWRTDTQYF

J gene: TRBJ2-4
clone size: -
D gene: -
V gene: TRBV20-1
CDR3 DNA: TGCAGTGCTGGCCCCCTCGGAGACATTCAGTACTTC
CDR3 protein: CSAGPLGDIQYF

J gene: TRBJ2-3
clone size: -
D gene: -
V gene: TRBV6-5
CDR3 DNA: TGTGCCAGCAGTTACGGATCGGTCAGGGGTTTAACAGATACGCAGTATTTT
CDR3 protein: CASSYGSVRGLTDTQYF

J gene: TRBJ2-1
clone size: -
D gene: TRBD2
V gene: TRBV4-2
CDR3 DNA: TGTGCCAGCAGCCAGTTAGGTTCGGGGGGTTACAATGAGCAGTTCTTC
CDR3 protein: CASSQLGSGGYNEQFF

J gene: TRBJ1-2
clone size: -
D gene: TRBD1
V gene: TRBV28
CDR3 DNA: TGTGCCAGCAGTTTACACGCAGGGGGCGCGGGAGGCTACACCTTC
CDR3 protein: CASSLHAGGAGGYTF

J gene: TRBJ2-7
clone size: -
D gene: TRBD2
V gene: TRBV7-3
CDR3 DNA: TGTGCCAGCCCATTAGCGGGGGGGACGAGGAGCTCCTACGAGCAGTACTTC
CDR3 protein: CASPLAGGTRSSYEQYF

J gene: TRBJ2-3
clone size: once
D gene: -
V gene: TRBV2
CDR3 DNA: TGTGCCAGCAGGGACCAGACAGATACGCAGTATTTT
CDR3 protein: CASRDQTDTQYF

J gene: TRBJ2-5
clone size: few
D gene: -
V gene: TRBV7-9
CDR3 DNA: TGTGCCAGCATTAGAGGGCACCAAGAGACCCAGTACTTC
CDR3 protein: CASIRGHQETQYF

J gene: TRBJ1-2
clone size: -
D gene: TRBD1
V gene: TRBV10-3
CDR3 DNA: TGTGCCATCAGAAGATCCGGGACAGAAAATGGCTACACCTTC
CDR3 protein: CAIRRSGTENGYTF

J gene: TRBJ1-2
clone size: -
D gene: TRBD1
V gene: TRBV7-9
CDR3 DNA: TGTGCCAGCAGCGCTTACAGGGGAGACGGTGGCTACACCTTC
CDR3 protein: CASSAYRGDGGYTF

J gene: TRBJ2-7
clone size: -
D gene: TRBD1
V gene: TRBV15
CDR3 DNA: TGTGCCACCAGCAGAGAACAGGGGATTCGCAATGAGCAGTACTTC
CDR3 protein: CATSREQGIRNEQYF

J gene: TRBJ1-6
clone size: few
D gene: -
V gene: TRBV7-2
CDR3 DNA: TGTGCCAGCAGCAGAGAGATTCGTAATTCACCCCTCCACTTT
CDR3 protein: CASSREIRNSPLHF

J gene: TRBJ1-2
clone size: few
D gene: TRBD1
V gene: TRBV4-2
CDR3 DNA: TGTGCCAGCAGCCAAACAGGGGGCTCATATGGCTACACCTTC
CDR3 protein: CASSQTGGSYGYTF

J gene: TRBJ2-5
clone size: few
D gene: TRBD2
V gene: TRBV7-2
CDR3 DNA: TGTGCCAGCAGCTTAGCTAGCGGGGGGTTGGAGACCCAGTACTTC
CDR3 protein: CASSLASGGLETQYF

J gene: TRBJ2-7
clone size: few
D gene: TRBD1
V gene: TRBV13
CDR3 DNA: TGTGCCAGCAGCTTACCTGGACAGGCTCACTACGAGCAGTACTTC
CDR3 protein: CASSLPGQAHYEQYF

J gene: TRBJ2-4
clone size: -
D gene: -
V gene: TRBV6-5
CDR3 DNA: TGTGCCAGCAGTTACGCACGGGACTTAGAGCAGTACTTC
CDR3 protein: CASSYARDLEQYF

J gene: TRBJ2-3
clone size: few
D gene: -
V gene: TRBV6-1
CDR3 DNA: TGTGCCGGGGGAGAATTAAACACAGATACGCAGTATTTT
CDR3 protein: CAGGELNTDTQYF

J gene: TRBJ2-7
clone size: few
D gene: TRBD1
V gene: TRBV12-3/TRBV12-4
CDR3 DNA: TGTGCCAGCAGTCGGACAGGGCTCAACGAGCAGTACTTC
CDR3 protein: CASSRTGLNEQYF

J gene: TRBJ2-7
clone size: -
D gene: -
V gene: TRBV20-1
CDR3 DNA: TGCAGTGCTCACCGGGAAATCTCCTACGAGCAGTACTTC
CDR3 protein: CSAHREISYEQYF

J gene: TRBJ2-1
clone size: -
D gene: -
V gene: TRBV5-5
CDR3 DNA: TGTGCCAGCAGCTTCGGGCCTAACAATGAGCAGTTCTTC
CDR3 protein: CASSFGPNNEQFF

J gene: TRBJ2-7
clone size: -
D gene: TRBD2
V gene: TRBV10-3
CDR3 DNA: TGTGCCATCAGCCCCGGACTAGCGGGGGTCCGGGATCCCTCCTACGAGCAGTACTTC
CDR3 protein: CAISPGLAGVRDPSYEQYF

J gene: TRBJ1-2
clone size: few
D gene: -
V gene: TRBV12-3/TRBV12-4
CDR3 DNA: TGTGCCACCAGGGGCCGGGATAACTATGGCTACACCTTC
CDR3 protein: CATRGRDNYGYTF

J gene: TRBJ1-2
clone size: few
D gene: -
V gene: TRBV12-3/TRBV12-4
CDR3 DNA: TGTGCCAGCAGTGCCCAGGGGTACTATGGCTACACCTTC
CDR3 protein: CASSAQGYYGYTF

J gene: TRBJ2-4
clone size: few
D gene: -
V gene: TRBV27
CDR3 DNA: TGTGCCAGCAGTTTAAGGTGGCCACCCTCAGCCAAAAACATTCAGTACTTC
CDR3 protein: CASSLRWPPSAKNIQYF

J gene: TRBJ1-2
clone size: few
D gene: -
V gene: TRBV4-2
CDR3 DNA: TGTGCCAGCAGCCAAGATTCGTGGCTGACCGGCGGCTACACCTTC
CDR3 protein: CASSQDSWLTGGYTF

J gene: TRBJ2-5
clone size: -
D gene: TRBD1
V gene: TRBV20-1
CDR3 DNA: TGCAGTGCTAGTGACAGGGGGGGATTAACGGAGACCCAGTACTTC
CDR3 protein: CSASDRGGLTETQYF

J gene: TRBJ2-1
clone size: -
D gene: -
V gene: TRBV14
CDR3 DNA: TGTGCCAGCAGCCAGGACAGTCCCAGCTCCTACACTGAGCAGTTCTTC
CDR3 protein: CASSQDSPSSYTEQFF

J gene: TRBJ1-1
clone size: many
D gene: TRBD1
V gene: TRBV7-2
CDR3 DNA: TGTGCCAGCAGCCCTCGACAGGGAATGAACACTGAAGCTTTCTTT
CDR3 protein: CASSPRQGMNTEAFF

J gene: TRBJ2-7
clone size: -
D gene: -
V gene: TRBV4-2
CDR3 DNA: TGTGCCAGCAGCCAAGTCCCCCACGAGCAGTACTTC
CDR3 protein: CASSQVPHEQYF